The rows below give T cell receptor beta chains drawn from one sample of a study of blood T cell repertoires in COVID-19. TCRdb's copy holds only in-frame clones and misses some; the assay was immunoSEQ multiplex PCR. This repertoire shows 100,000 to 120,000 clones, 81% found once; its top ten account for roughly 37%. Sequencing input: peripheral blood. The origin of the receptors is a man aged 80 or over with acute or convalescent COVID-19. The CDR3 runs from the conserved cysteine through the conserved F or W. The order of the fields is clone size, D gene, V gene, J gene, CDR3 DNA, CDR3 protein. A D gene is named only where the DNA matches it firmly. Size tells how often a clone was seen (once, few, many) or the class of an expanded clone, and some rows leave it out.

>-|TRBD1|TRBV5-4|TRBJ2-7
TGTGCCAGCGAGAGGACAGGGGGGGCCTACGAGCAGTACTTC
CASERTGGAYEQYF
>once|TRBD1|TRBV18|TRBJ2-7
TGTGCCAGCTCAGAGTCAGGGGGCCCCGAGCAGTACTTC
CASSESGGPEQYF
>-|-|TRBV12-3/TRBV12-4|TRBJ1-5
TGTGCCAGCAGCTATTTCAATCAGCCCCAGCATTTT
CASSYFNQPQHF
>-|-|TRBV5-4|TRBJ2-7
TGTGCCAGCACCCCGGGGGGCGGATCCTACGAGCAGTACTTC
CASTPGGGSYEQYF
>-|-|TRBV19|TRBJ1-1
TGTGCCAGTAGTCTGGGTGGCTCCGGAGGCACTGAAGCTTTCTTT
CASSLGGSGGTEAFF
>once|-|TRBV12-3/TRBV12-4|TRBJ2-7
TGTGCCAGCAGCCGCTACCTCGTCTACGAGCAGTACTTC
CASSRYLVYEQYF
>few|TRBD1|TRBV5-1|TRBJ2-7
TGCGCCAGCAGCCTGCCCGGACAGGGGGAGCAGTACTTC
CASSLPGQGEQYF
>-|-|TRBV11-3|TRBJ2-1
TGTGCCAGCAGCTCATTCGGGGATAAGAATGAGCAGTTCTTC
CASSSFGDKNEQFF
>-|TRBD1|TRBV14|TRBJ1-6
TGTGCCAGCAGCCCACCGGGACAGATTAATTCACCCCTCCACTTT
CASSPPGQINSPLHF
>-|-|TRBV19|TRBJ1-4
TGTGCCAGTAGTATAGATGCCAGGCGTGCAACTAATGAAAAACTGTTTTTT
CASSIDARRATNEKLFF
>-|-|TRBV5-5|TRBJ2-7
TGTGCCAGCAGCTGGGACAATTCCTACGAGCAGTACTTC
CASSWDNSYEQYF
>-|-|TRBV12-5|TRBJ2-2
TGTGCTAGTGGTTTGGAGACAAAAAGCACCGGGGAGCTGTTTTTT
CASGLETKSTGELFF
>-|-|TRBV28|TRBJ1-2
TGTGCCAGCAGTTGGAGTAACTATGGCTACACCTTC
CASSWSNYGYTF
>-|TRBD2|TRBV6-2/TRBV6-3|TRBJ2-7
TGTGCCAGCAGTGCCTATACTAGCGGGCTTTCCTACGAGCAGTACTTC
CASSAYTSGLSYEQYF
>once|-|TRBV30|TRBJ1-4
TGTGCCTGGAGTCTACAGGGCATTGAAAAACTGTTTTTT
CAWSLQGIEKLFF
>-|TRBD1|TRBV12-3/TRBV12-4|TRBJ1-1
TGTGCCAGCAGTCCAGGGGGCGTCACTGAAGCTTTCTTT
CASSPGGVTEAFF
>-|TRBD2|TRBV9|TRBJ2-1
TGTGCCAGCAGCGTCGAAGGCGGACTAGCGGGGACCTCCTACAATGAGCAGTTCTTC
CASSVEGGLAGTSYNEQFF
>once|-|TRBV5-1|TRBJ2-1
TGCGCCAGCAGCTTGGACAGGGCGGGTTACAATGAGCAGTTCTTC
CASSLDRAGYNEQFF
>-|-|TRBV28|TRBJ2-3
TGTGCCAGCAGTGCCGACTACCCGACTGATCGGGATACGCAGTATTTT
CASSADYPTDRDTQYF
>-|-|TRBV28|TRBJ1-1
TGTGCCAGCAGCGGGGTACAGGGCGAGCGCACTGAAGCTTTCTTT
CASSGVQGERTEAFF
>-|TRBD1|TRBV6-6|TRBJ2-2
TGTGCCAGCAGTCCGGGACAGGGGGAGGCCGGGGAGCTGTTTTTT
CASSPGQGEAGELFF
>-|-|TRBV12-3/TRBV12-4|TRBJ2-1
TGTGCCAGCACCGCGGGATCCAGCGAGCAGTTCTTC
CASTAGSSEQFF
>-|-|TRBV28|TRBJ1-3
TGTGCCAGCAGTGGAGCGGGGCGGGGAAACACCATATATTTT
CASSGAGRGNTIYF
>-|TRBD2|TRBV9|TRBJ2-5
TGTGCCAGCAGCGTAGTAAACTCTCCGGGAGGAACCCAGTACTTC
CASSVVNSPGGTQYF
>few|-|TRBV6-5|TRBJ2-7
TGTGCCAGCGAGGCAGGGCGCTACGAGCAGTACTTC
CASEAGRYEQYF
>-|-|TRBV28|TRBJ1-1
TGTGCCAGCACCCCACAGAATCGGAACACTGAAGCTTTCTTT
CASTPQNRNTEAFF
>-|TRBD1|TRBV15|TRBJ1-1
TGTGCCACCAGCAGGGCGGACAGGATGAACACTGAAGCTTTCTTT
CATSRADRMNTEAFF
>few|-|TRBV30|TRBJ1-5
TGTGCCTGGAGTGTACTCGCGGCGGGTAATCAGCCCCAGCATTTT
CAWSVLAAGNQPQHF
>-|-|TRBV27|TRBJ2-1
TGTGCCAGCAGAGATGTGGACTTAAGCTCCTACAATGAGCAGTTCTTC
CASRDVDLSSYNEQFF
>once|-|TRBV4-3|TRBJ2-5
TGCGCCAGCAGCCAAGATCGTCAGACCCAGTACTTC
CASSQDRQTQYF
>once|-|TRBV6-5|TRBJ1-5
TGTGCCAGCACAGGGGCGAGCAATCAGCCCCAGCATTTT
CASTGASNQPQHF
>-|TRBD2|TRBV13|TRBJ2-2
TGTGCCAGCAGACGCATAGCGGGAGGCACCGGGGAGCTGTTTTTT
CASRRIAGGTGELFF
>once|TRBD1|TRBV7-9|TRBJ1-2
TGTGCCAGCAGCTTAACACCGGGACAGGGCAACTATGGCTACACCTTC
CASSLTPGQGNYGYTF
>-|-|TRBV6-1|TRBJ1-2
TGTGCCAGCAGTGCCCGACCTCGGAGCTCTAACTATGGCTACACCTTC
CASSARPRSSNYGYTF
>-|TRBD1|TRBV7-2|TRBJ1-4
TGTGCCAGCAGCTTAGTAGGACAGGGGGAAAAACTGTTTTTT
CASSLVGQGEKLFF
>few|-|TRBV15|TRBJ2-3
TGTGCCACCAGCAGAGCCAGCGGTAGCACAGATACGCAGTATTTT
CATSRASGSTDTQYF
>-|-|TRBV27|TRBJ2-7
TGTGCCAGCAGTCGTTCGGGTAGGAGCTCCTACGAGCAGTACTTC
CASSRSGRSSYEQYF
>-|TRBD2|TRBV18|TRBJ2-2
TGTGCCAGCTTACCGGGACTAGCGAACACCGGGGAGCTGTTTTTT
CASLPGLANTGELFF
>-|TRBD1|TRBV12-5|TRBJ1-4
TGTGCTAGCGGGTTCTTCTCAACAGGGGGCGTTTATAGTGAAAAACTGTTTTTT
CASGFFSTGGVYSEKLFF
>-|-|TRBV7-8|TRBJ1-1
TGTGCCAGCAGCCCTTGGACAGACATGAACACTGAAGCTTTCTTT
CASSPWTDMNTEAFF
>-|TRBD1|TRBV30|TRBJ1-5
TGTGCCTGGAGTAAGGGACAGATTTACAATCAGCCCCAGCATTTT
CAWSKGQIYNQPQHF
>-|-|TRBV2|TRBJ2-6
TGTGCCAGCGCCGGGTGGCCTGGGGCCAACGTCCTGACTTTC
CASAGWPGANVLTF
>many|-|TRBV4-2|TRBJ2-7
TGTGCCAGCAGCCAAGAATTGGGGCAGCAAGGTATCTTC
CASSQELGQQGIF
>-|-|TRBV2|TRBJ2-2
TGTGCCAGCAGTGAAACGGGGAACCAGAACACCGGGGAGCTGTTTTTT
CASSETGNQNTGELFF
>-|TRBD2|TRBV20-1|TRBJ2-1
TGCAGTGCTAGTGGAGGGACTAGCAACGACTACAATGAGCAGTTCTTC
CSASGGTSNDYNEQFF
>-|TRBD1|TRBV2|TRBJ1-5
TGTGCCAGCAGGGAACAGGGGGCAGGCAATCAGCCCCAGCATTTT
CASREQGAGNQPQHF
>-|-|TRBV29-1|TRBJ2-5
TGCAGCGTAACAGGGCTCCAAGAGACCCAGTACTTC
CSVTGLQETQYF
>-|-|TRBV14|TRBJ1-2
TGTGCCAGCAGTCACACAGGGAACTATGGCTACACCTTC
CASSHTGNYGYTF
>-|-|TRBV28|TRBJ1-2
TGTGCCAGCAGTTTAAGTCGGGGAAGCAACTATGGCTACACCTTC
CASSLSRGSNYGYTF
>-|TRBD2|TRBV11-2|TRBJ2-7
TGTGCCAGCAGCTTAGGGCTAGCGGGAGGCGAGCAGTACTTC
CASSLGLAGGEQYF
>-|-|TRBV30|TRBJ1-3
TGTGCCTGGAGTAAAGGGGGGGATTCGGGAAACACCATATATTTT
CAWSKGGDSGNTIYF
>-|-|TRBV20-1|TRBJ1-5
TGCAGTGCTAGTCCAGGGGCCAGCAATCAGCCCCAGCATTTT
CSASPGASNQPQHF
>-|-|TRBV18|TRBJ1-2
TGTGCCAGCTCACCTCTACAGGGTCAGGGCTATGGCTACACCTTC
CASSPLQGQGYGYTF
>few|TRBD1|TRBV6-1|TRBJ1-1
TGTGCCAGCAGTGACAGGGGGGTTACTGAAGCTTTCTTT
CASSDRGVTEAFF
>-|TRBD2|TRBV18|TRBJ2-1
TGTGCCAGCTCGCCTCGACTAGCTGGGCAGTTCTTC
CASSPRLAGQFF
>-|-|TRBV5-1|TRBJ2-2
TGCGCCAGCAGCGCTGGTTACAGGGAAATCGGGGAGCTGTTTTTT
CASSAGYREIGELFF
>once|-|TRBV28|TRBJ2-1
TGTGCCAGCAGCCCGGGTCTGACTTTCTTCGATGAGCAGTTCTTC
CASSPGLTFFDEQFF
>-|-|TRBV6-6|TRBJ2-5
TGTGCCAGCAGTTACGCAGGGCAGAAGGAGACCCAGTACTTC
CASSYAGQKETQYF